This T cell receptor (beta chain) appears in the sequencing data of a study of graft-versus-host responses after intestinal transplantation. Only in-frame clones appear in the TCRdb table, and some are missing; sequencing was by immunoSEQ multiplex PCR. The sample contains some 82,000 clones, roughly 91% of which appear only once. Regarding this clone: Its specificity is unknown.

This CDR3 spans 15 amino acids. CDR1 is MNHNY, CDR2 SVGAGI, per germline (reference sequence). Trimming took 0 bases from V and 6 from J; bases not matched to a gene: 2. Here the sequenced sample was unstimulated CD8+ T cells sorted from spleen or lymph node cells, taken before transplant. The sequence came from a human donor who was the organ donor for an intestinal transplant. The V gene is TRBV6-6, the J gene TRBJ2-3; the match to TRBD2 covers 11 bases. The CDR3: CASSYSGTSGDTQYF. The CDR3 DNA sequence: TGTGCCAGCAGTTACTCGGGGACTAGCGGCGATACGCAGTATTTT.